These 19 T cell receptor beta chains came from one sample sequenced in a study of identifying expanded T cells in peripheral blood. Using immunoSEQ multiplex PCR, the repertoire was profiled, and TCRdb retains in-frame clones only, with some absent. The sample lists about 100,000 clones, 80% to 90% occurring once. The sequencing input was blood. The receptors stem from a person aged 18 to 70 in good health.

The chain couples TRBV5-4 to TRBJ2-1; perhaps TRBD2 as D (6 bases). There are 16 residues in the CDR3. CDR1 is SGHNT and CDR2 is YYREEE in the germline V gene (reference sequence). Trimming took off 0 bases at V and 3 bases at J, with 13 bases between the two ends. CDR3 sequence (DNA): TGTGCCAGCAGCTTGGCCTCGGGAGTCTTCTACAATGAGCAGTTCTTC. It is translated as CASSLASGVFYNEQFF.

For the CDR3, the DNA is TGTGCCAGTAGTGGGACAGGGGTGGTGCACTCCTACAATGAGCAGTTCTTC. This translates into CASSGTGVVHSYNEQFF. The V call is TRBV19, the J call TRBJ2-1, with TRBD1 matching 10 bases. Germline V gene sequence: CDR1 LNHDA, CDR2 SQIVND (reference sequence). The CDR3 loop spans 17 amino acids. Trimming at V came to 5 bases and at J to 0 bases, leaving 7 bases not matched to a gene.

A single count supports this clone. This sequence joins TRBV13 and TRBJ1-3; 8 bases are shared with TRBD1. The CDR3 is 14 residues long. Germline V lookup: CDR1 PRHDT, CDR2 FYEKMQ (reference sequence). In DNA, the CDR3 is TGTGCAAAGACAGGGGCCCACTCTGGAAACACCATATATTTT. Protein: CAKTGAHSGNTIYF.

The rearrangement links TRBV29-1 to TRBJ1-1, with D perhaps TRBD1 (6 bases). The V end lost 4 bases, the J end lost 4 bases, and 16 bases lay between the germline ends. Looked up from germline, CDR1 is SQVTM and CDR2 is ANQGSEA. This CDR3 comprises 14 residues. The CDR3 DNA reads TGCAGCGTTGTTTGGGGACACGACCCCACTGAAGCTTTCTTT. Amino acid sequence: CSVVWGHDPTEAFF.

This rearrangement joins TRBV18 to TRBJ2-7; the match to TRBD1 covers 7 bases. Trimming cost V 3 bases and J 0 bases; bases outside gene matches: 8. The V gene's germline CDR1 is KGHSH and CDR2 LQKENI. There are 16 residues in the CDR3. This CDR3 reads CASSPSTGMSSYEQYF. The CDR3 bases are TGTGCCAGCTCACCGTCGACAGGGATGAGCTCCTACGAGCAGTACTTC. Full variable domain (outside the CDR3, taken from reference TRBV18 and TRBJ2-7): NAGVMQNPRHLVRRRGQEARLRCSPMKGHSHVYWYRQLPEEGLKFMVYLQKENIIDESGMPKERFSAEFPKEGPSILRIQQVVRGDSAAYFCASSPSTGMSSYEQYFGPGTRLTVT.

This clone was observed a handful of times. The chain joins TRBV29-1 to TRBJ2-5; TRBD2 agrees at 9 bases. Trimming removed 1 base from V and 4 bases from J; junction bases left unmatched: 4. Germline V lookup: CDR1 SQVTM, CDR2 ANQGSEA. The CDR3 totals 14 residues. The CDR3 sequence is CSVEGAGGGETQYF. For the CDR3, the DNA is TGCAGCGTTGAAGGAGCGGGAGGTGGAGAGACCCAGTACTTC.

In this sample, this clone turned up a few times. This rearrangement joins TRBV6-1 to TRBJ2-5; the match to TRBD2 covers 11 bases. Germline assignment: CDR1 MNHNS and CDR2 SASEGT. With V trimmed by 4 bases and J by 2 bases, 3 bases remained unmatched. The CDR3 covers 15 residues. The CDR3 sequence: CASSVLAGEQETQYF. CDR3 in DNA: TGTGCCAGCAGTGTACTAGCGGGAGAACAAGAGACCCAGTACTTC.

V gene TRBV27 combines with J gene TRBJ2-5; TRBD2 matches at 8 bases. The CDR3 extends over 15 amino acids. The V gene's germline CDR1 is MNHEY and CDR2 SMNVEV (reference sequence). Trimming took 4 bases from V and 4 from J; bases not matched to a gene: 8. CDR3 residues: CASSSMAGGSETQYF. CDR3 bases: TGTGCCAGCAGTTCTATGGCGGGAGGATCAGAGACCCAGTACTTC.

This clone has a single count. CDR3 in DNA: TGTGCCAGCAGCCGGGGGCCCCGCCGGCCGGAGACCCAGTACTTC. Its protein product is CASSRGPRRPETQYF. The chain couples TRBV7-2 to TRBJ2-5; possibly TRBD1 or TRBD2 for D (6 bases each). The CDR3 contains 15 residues. In germline, CDR1 is SGHTA, CDR2 FQGNSA. Trimming stripped 5 bases from V and 5 bases from J, with 18 bases between.

The chain has TRBV29-1 and TRBJ2-3; 7 bases match TRBD2. Germline trimming cut 1 base from V and 0 bases from J; bases unmatched to any gene: 4. This CDR3 spans 15 amino acids. Germline CDR1 reads SQVTM; CDR2 reads ANQGSEA. The CDR3 DNA follows: TGCAGCGTTGAAGGTGGGCGGGGGAGCACAGATACGCAGTATTTT. Translation gives CSVEGGRGSTDTQYF.

The sample holds a few counts of this clone. This chain joins TRBV7-9 and TRBJ1-1; D might be TRBD1 (5 bases). Per germline, CDR1 SEHNR and CDR2 FQNEAQ (reference sequence). V was cut by 1 base and J by 4 bases, with 13 bases left in between. The length of the CDR3 is 15 residues. CDR3 nucleotides: TGTGCCAGCAGCTTAGATGCGTGGCAGGGCACTGAAGCTTTCTTT. It encodes CASSLDAWQGTEAFF.

The V gene is TRBV11-2, the J gene TRBJ1-1; D may be TRBD1 (6 bases). CDR1 is SGHAT, CDR2 FQNNGV, per germline. CDR3 length: 14 residues. Deletions cut 2 bases from V and 9 bases from J, with 16 bases between. CDR3 amino acids: CASSLKDYGTQAFF. Here the CDR3 DNA reads TGTGCCAGCAGCTTAAAAGATTACGGGACACAAGCTTTCTTT.

This clone was detected a few times. The CDR3 region is CASSRGRNTEAFF. CDR3 sequence (DNA): TGTGCCAGCAGCCGAGGGCGGAACACTGAAGCTTTCTTT. The V and J genes are TRBV11-2 and TRBJ1-1, with D unresolved. Germline V CDR1 and CDR2: SGHAT, FQNNGV. The CDR3 is made up of 13 amino acids. Trimming cost V 5 bases and J 1 base, with 8 bases left between them.

The chain is built from TRBV11-2 and TRBJ2-3; 9 bases line up with TRBD2. This CDR3 has 15 amino acids. The J segment lost 6 bases and the V segment lost 2 bases, leaving 6 bases of the junction unmatched. Germline CDR1 and CDR2: SGHAT and FQNNGV. CDR3 nucleotide sequence: TGTGCCAGCAGCTTACTAGCGGGAACCAGGGATACGCAGTATTTT. This gives the protein CASSLLAGTRDTQYF.

The chain carries TRBV7-9 and TRBJ1-2, with 10 positions matching TRBD1. The length of the CDR3 is 18 residues. Trimming cost V 5 bases and J 4 bases; bases outside gene matches: 16. Looked up from germline, CDR1 is SEHNR and CDR2 is FQNEAQ (reference sequence). CDR3 nucleotides: TGTGCCAGCAGCGGCGCCGGGACAGGGGCCGACGTCGTCTATGGCTACACCTTC. Amino acids: CASSGAGTGADVVYGYTF.

V usage is TRBV9 and J usage is TRBJ2-1; D is ambiguous. Between the trimmed V and J ends, which lost 4 bases and 12 bases, there was a span of 17 bases. The CDR3 contains 13 residues. Germline loops: CDR1 SGDLS, CDR2 YYNGEE. CDR3 coding DNA: TGTGCCAGCAGCTCCGAGGCAACTGTTTGGCAGTTCTTC. It yields the protein CASSSEATVWQFF.

The J gene is TRBJ1-6, the V gene TRBV2, with 10 bases identical to TRBD1. The CDR3 extends over 17 amino acids. The germline V gene has CDR1 SNHLY and CDR2 FYNNEI. The junction had 9 bases not matched to a gene; V was cut back by 3 bases and J by 7 bases. CDR3 coding DNA: TGTGCCAGCAGTGATGCCGACAGGGGGCGGGGAAATTCACCCCTCCACTTT. Residues: CASSDADRGRGNSPLHF. Supplemented by reference TRBV2 and TRBJ1-6, the full variable domain reads EPEVTQTPSHQVTQMGQEVILRCVPISNHLYFYWYRQILGQKVEFLVSFYNNEISEKSEIFDDQFSVERPDGSNFTLKIRSTKLEDSAMYFCASSDADRGRGNSPLHFGNGTRLTVT.

The chain recombines TRBV7-3 with TRBJ1-1; D perhaps matches TRBD1 (6 bases). This CDR3 is built from 14 residues. V was shortened by 2 bases and J by 5 bases, with 12 bases between the two germline ends. CDR1 and CDR2 (germline): SGHTA, FQGTGA. The CDR3 DNA reads as TGTGCCAGCAGCTTACAGGCAGGGGAGACTGAAGCTTTCTTT. This gives the protein CASSLQAGETEAFF. Using reference TRBV7-3 and TRBJ1-1 for the parts outside the CDR3, the full variable domain is GAGVSQTPSNKVTEKGKYVELRCDPISGHTALYWYRQSLGQGPEFLIYFQGTGAADDSGLPNDRFFAVRPEGSVSTLKIQRTERGDSAVYLCASSLQAGETEAFFGQGTRLTVV.

The chain employs TRBV5-1 and TRBJ2-2; D call uncertain. Germline lookup yields CDR1 SGHRS and CDR2 YFSETQ. The CDR3 extends over 12 amino acids. V lost 0 bases, J lost 8 bases, and 5 bases lay in between. The CDR3 loop is CASSLALGELFF. CDR3 DNA: TGCGCCAGCAGCTTGGCCTTAGGGGAGCTGTTTTTT.